One sample yielded the 8 T cell receptor beta chains listed below, sequenced in a study of T cells of healthy individuals. MiXCR, applied by TCRdb to the 5' RACE reads, yields one record per CDR3 protein. The sample contains 53,000 or so distinct CDR3 sequences, roughly 14% of which appear only once. These TCRs come from a human donor in good health.

This clonotype was seen many times. The chain uses TRBV29-1 and TRBJ2-4; unclear D gene. Trimming took 6 bases from V and 6 from J, leaving 12 bases between them. The CDR3 is 12 amino acids. Per germline, CDR1 SQVTM and CDR2 ANQGSEA. CDR3 loop: CSVAGPSNIQYF. In DNA, the CDR3 is TGCAGCGTAGCTGGACCTTCAAACATTCAGTACTTC.

This clonotype was recorded at least ten times. The CDR3 DNA reads as TGTGCCAGCAGCCCGGGGGGGGTTGATGAAAAACTGTTTTTT. The encoded protein is CASSPGGVDEKLFF. The rearrangement links TRBV5-5 to TRBJ1-4; a possible D gene is TRBD1 (5 bases). The CDR3 contains 14 residues. Germline V gene lookup returns CDR1 SGHKS and CDR2 YYEKEE (reference sequence). V lost 4 bases, J lost 6 bases, and 13 bases lay in between.

This clonotype was observed a single time. The V call is TRBV5-1, the J call TRBJ1-1; the D gene is possibly TRBD1 (6 bases). CDR3 length: 15 residues. V was trimmed by 4 bases and J by 0 bases, leaving 13 bases between them. The V gene's germline CDR1 is SGHRS and CDR2 YFSETQ. CDR3 nucleotides: TGCGCCAGCAGCCCGAAAGGACAGATGAACACTGAAGCTTTCTTT. As protein: CASSPKGQMNTEAFF.

The chain employs TRBV6-5 and TRBJ2-7; D might be TRBD1 (6 bases). CDR1 MNHEY and CDR2 SVGAGI come from the germline V gene. Trimming removed 2 bases from V and 5 bases from J, with 10 bases in between. The CDR3 runs to 13 residues. CDR3 protein: CASSYHRADEQYF. DNA for the CDR3: TGTGCCAGCAGTTACCACAGGGCGGACGAGCAGTACTTC.

This clonotype was seen many times. This chain uses TRBV2 with TRBJ1-4, with TRBD1 as a possible D gene (6 bases). The germline V gene has CDR1 SNHLY and CDR2 FYNNEI. This CDR3 is 13 amino acids long. Deletions cut 7 bases from V and 4 bases from J, with 10 bases between. CDR3 sequence: CASKRTVNEKLFF. DNA for the CDR3: TGTGCCAGCAAGCGGACAGTTAATGAAAAACTGTTTTTT.

This clonotype was counted many times. The chain carries TRBV19 and TRBJ1-2, with D unresolved. The CDR3 spans 15 residues. Trimming pared 3 bases from V and 13 bases from J, leaving 24 bases between. Germline V lookup: CDR1 LNHDA, CDR2 SQIVND (reference sequence). CDR3 loop: CASSIQDSNYGGSTF. CDR3 nucleotide sequence: TGTGCCAGTAGTATTCAGGATTCTAACTATGGCGGGTCCACCTTC.

V usage is TRBV9 and J usage is TRBJ1-1; D is uncertain. Trimming took 7 bases from V and 1 from J, leaving 11 bases between them. This CDR3 region has 13 residues. Germline V CDR1 and CDR2: SGDLS, YYNGEE. The CDR3 DNA is TGTGCCAGCTCGGTAACAGAGAACACTGAAGCTTTCTTT. It encodes CASSVTENTEAFF.

The chain uses TRBV29-1 and TRBJ2-2; D tentatively reads TRBD1 or TRBD2 (5 bases each). Germline V CDR1 and CDR2: SQVTM, ANQGSEA. V lost 0 bases, J lost 2 bases, and 7 bases lay in between. There are 14 residues in the CDR3. CDR3 residues: CSVEEGVNTGELFF. CDR3 bases: TGCAGCGTTGAAGAGGGGGTAAACACCGGGGAGCTGTTTTTT.